The subject of this entry is one T cell receptor (beta chain). These data are taken from a study of ipilimumab plus nivolumab after autologous stem cell transplantation. Checkpoint therapy with ipilimumab 1 mg/kg began 14 to 28 days after transplant. The method was immunoSEQ multiplex PCR; TCRdb's version includes in-frame clones alone and lacks a portion of them. The data show roughly 20,000 clones, about three quarters seen once. The sample was PBMCs, taken in a trial of ipilimumab plus nivolumab as post-transplant consolidation. This TCR came from a male donor with diffuse large B-cell lymphoma.

The CDR3 nucleotides are TGTGCCTGGAGGGACGGGGGTGAAAAACTGTTTTTT. The encoded protein is CAWRDGGEKLFF. The chain combines TRBV30 with TRBJ1-4, with D possibly TRBD1 on 5 matching bases. The CDR3 has 12 amino acids. The V end was cut by 3 bases, the J end by 7 bases, with 9 bases between. Germline assignment: CDR1 GTSNPN and CDR2 SVGIG (reference sequence).